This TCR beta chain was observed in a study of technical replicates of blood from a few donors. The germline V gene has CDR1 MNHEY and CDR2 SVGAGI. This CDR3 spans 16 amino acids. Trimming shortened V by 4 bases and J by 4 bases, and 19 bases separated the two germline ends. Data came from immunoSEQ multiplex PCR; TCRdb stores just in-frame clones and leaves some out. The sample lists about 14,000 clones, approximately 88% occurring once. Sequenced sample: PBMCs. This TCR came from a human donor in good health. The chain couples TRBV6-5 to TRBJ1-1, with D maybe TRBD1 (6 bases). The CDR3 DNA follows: TGTGCCAGCAGTTTGGGACAAGGGACCCCCGGCACTGAAGCTTTCTTT. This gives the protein CASSLGQGTPGTEAFF.